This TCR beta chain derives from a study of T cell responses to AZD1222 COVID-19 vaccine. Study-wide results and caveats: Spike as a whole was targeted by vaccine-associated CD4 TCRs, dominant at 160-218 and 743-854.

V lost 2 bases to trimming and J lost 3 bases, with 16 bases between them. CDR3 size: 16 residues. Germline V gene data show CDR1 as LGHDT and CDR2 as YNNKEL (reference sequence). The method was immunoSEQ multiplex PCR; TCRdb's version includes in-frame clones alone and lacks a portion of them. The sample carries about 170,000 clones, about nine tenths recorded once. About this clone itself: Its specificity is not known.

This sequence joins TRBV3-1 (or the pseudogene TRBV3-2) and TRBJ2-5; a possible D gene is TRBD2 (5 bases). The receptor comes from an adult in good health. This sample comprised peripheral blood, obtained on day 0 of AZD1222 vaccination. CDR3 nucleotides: TGTGCCAGCAGCCAAACCAGGAGGCGACGCGAAGAGACCCAGTACTTC. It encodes CASSQTRRRREETQYF.